This T cell receptor (beta chain) was profiled in a study of fetal regulatory T cell absence and autoimmunity. Study observations and caveats: Some top pancreas TCR clones were over 80-fold enriched versus cord blood.

Assay used: immunoSEQ multiplex PCR; TCRdb lists only in-frame clones, some missing. This table has around 100,000 clones, around 72% appearing once. Trimming at V came to 8 bases and at J to 7 bases, leaving 9 bases not matched to a gene. The CDR3 is 15 residues long. The germline CDR1 and CDR2 sequences are MNHEY and SMNVEV (reference sequence). This clone was counted a few times. Its antigen is unknown. The chain links TRBV27 to TRBJ1-5; 12 bases are shared with TRBD1. The source is a male donor with IPEX syndrome. The sequenced material came from pancreas tissue. CDR3 amino acids: CASCPGTGGGQPQHF. CDR3 DNA: TGTGCCAGCTGCCCCGGGACAGGGGGCGGGCAGCCCCAGCATTTT.